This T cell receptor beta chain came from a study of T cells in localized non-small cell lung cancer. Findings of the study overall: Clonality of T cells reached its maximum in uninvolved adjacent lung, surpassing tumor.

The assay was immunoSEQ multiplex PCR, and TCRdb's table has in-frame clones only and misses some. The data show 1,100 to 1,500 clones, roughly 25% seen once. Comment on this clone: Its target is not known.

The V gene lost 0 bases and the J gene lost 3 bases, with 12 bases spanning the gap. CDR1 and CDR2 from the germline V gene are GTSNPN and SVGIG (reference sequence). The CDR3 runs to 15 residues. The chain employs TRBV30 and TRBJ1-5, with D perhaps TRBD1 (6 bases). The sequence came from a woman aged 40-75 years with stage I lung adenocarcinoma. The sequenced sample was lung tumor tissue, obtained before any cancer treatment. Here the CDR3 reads CAWSVGTSPNQPQHF. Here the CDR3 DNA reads TGTGCCTGGAGTGTCGGGACATCCCCCAATCAGCCCCAGCATTTT.